The subject of this entry is one T cell receptor (beta chain). Its specificity is unknown. The data derive from a study of graft-versus-host responses after intestinal transplantation. At the level of the study: Transplants were multivisceral, liver-intestinal, or isolated intestinal. General study findings and limits: When patients had graft-donor T cell macrochimerism, their allografts held high graft-versus-host to host-versus-graft clonal ratios. Analysis identified GvH clones in recipient marrow, with some appearing first in ileum or blood. Early post-transplant falls in HvG clones accompanied the peak levels of circulating GvH clones.

Profiling relied on immunoSEQ multiplex PCR, and the TCRdb table lists in-frame clones only, not all of them. The sample lists fewer than 100,000 clones; more than 70% were seen once. Losses at the gene ends were 8 bases for V and 4 bases for J; bases not matched to a gene: 7. From germline, CDR1 is MNHNS and CDR2 SASEGT. CDR3 size: 14 residues. The material sequenced was PBMCs, taken 255 days after intestinal transplant. This sequence joins TRBV6-1 and TRBJ2-5; 10 bases fit TRBD1. The TCR originated in a human patient who received an intestinal transplant, so some T cells may come from the graft donor. CDR3 nucleotides: TGTGCCAGCGGCCTAAGGGACAGGGGAGAGACCCAGTACTTC. Translating gives CASGLRDRGETQYF.